The rows below give T cell receptor beta chains drawn from one sample of a study of T cell repertoires in cytomegalovirus infection. These receptors' targets are unknown. TCRdb independently ran MiXCR on the reads; one entry per CDR3 protein. The sample holds roughly 120,000 distinct CDR3 sequences, around 30% seen once. The sample consisted of CD8+ T cells from cultured PBMCs, taken from culture after CMV antigen stimulation. The receptors derive from a human donor in good health (CMV status not recorded). Some clones in this sample may be carry-over from other donors' samples. CDR3s include the opening cysteine and the closing phenylalanine or tryptophan. The D gene is left open where the match is weak. A row's size may be missing; if present it is once, few, many or a size class.

len: 13; d_gene: NA; j_gene: TRBJ2-7; abundance: NA; v_gene: TRBV7-6; CDR3nt: TGTGCCAGCAGCAAGGGTTCAGGGACCGAGCAGTACTTC; CDR3aa: CASSKGSGTEQYF
len: 15; d_gene: NA; j_gene: TRBJ2-3; abundance: NA; v_gene: TRBV7-8; CDR3nt: TGTGCCAGCAGCTTAAGGCGGGGGCTCACAGATACGCAGTATTTT; CDR3aa: CASSLRRGLTDTQYF
len: 13; d_gene: NA; j_gene: TRBJ2-7; abundance: NA; v_gene: TRBV28; CDR3nt: TGTGCCAGCAGTCCGGGAATTACCTACGAGCAGTACTTC; CDR3aa: CASSPGITYEQYF
len: 14; d_gene: TRBD2; j_gene: TRBJ2-1; abundance: many; v_gene: TRBV7-6; CDR3nt: TGTGCCAGCACGCCGGGGGGGCCGTTCAATGAGCAGTTCTTC; CDR3aa: CASTPGGPFNEQFF
len: 13; d_gene: NA; j_gene: TRBJ1-1; abundance: few; v_gene: TRBV6-1; CDR3nt: TGTGCCAGCACCAGGGCCTCGAACACTGAAGCTTTCTTT; CDR3aa: CASTRASNTEAFF
len: 14; d_gene: NA; j_gene: TRBJ2-3; abundance: NA; v_gene: TRBV6-2/TRBV6-3; CDR3nt: TGTGCCAGCAGCCACGACCCTTACACAGATACGCAGTATTTT; CDR3aa: CASSHDPYTDTQYF
len: 18; d_gene: TRBD2; j_gene: TRBJ2-1; abundance: NA; v_gene: TRBV28; CDR3nt: TGTGCCAGCAGCCTCGGACTAGCGGGGGGGAGCTCCTACAATGAGCAGTTCTTC; CDR3aa: CASSLGLAGGSSYNEQFF
len: 13; d_gene: NA; j_gene: TRBJ2-2; abundance: NA; v_gene: TRBV4-1; CDR3nt: TGCGCCAGCAGCCTTCGGGTCCTTGGGGAGCTGTTTTTT; CDR3aa: CASSLRVLGELFF
len: 21; d_gene: NA; j_gene: TRBJ1-4; abundance: NA; v_gene: TRBV5-1; CDR3nt: TGCGCCAGAAATCTTCCTCGTGGTCGGTGGGCCAGCTTCACAACTAATGAAAAACTGTTTTTT; CDR3aa: CARNLPRGRWASFTTNEKLFF
len: 15; d_gene: TRBD1; j_gene: TRBJ1-6; abundance: many; v_gene: TRBV10-3; CDR3nt: TGTGCCATCAGGGCCGGGACAGGGAGTAATTCACCCCTCCACTTT; CDR3aa: CAIRAGTGSNSPLHF
len: 16; d_gene: TRBD1; j_gene: TRBJ1-5; abundance: few; v_gene: TRBV7-9; CDR3nt: TGTGCCAGCAGCCCAGGGACAGGGGAGTGGGATCAGCCCCAGCATTTT; CDR3aa: CASSPGTGEWDQPQHF
len: 14; d_gene: NA; j_gene: TRBJ2-7; abundance: few; v_gene: TRBV10-3; CDR3nt: TGTGCCATCAGTGAGTCCGTAGTCTCCTACGAGCAGTACTTC; CDR3aa: CAISESVVSYEQYF
len: 14; d_gene: NA; j_gene: TRBJ2-2; abundance: NA; v_gene: TRBV7-6; CDR3nt: TGTGCCAGCAGCTTAGGGCCAGCTACCGGGGAGCTGTTTTTT; CDR3aa: CASSLGPATGELFF
len: 15; d_gene: NA; j_gene: TRBJ1-1; abundance: few; v_gene: TRBV7-9; CDR3nt: TGTGCCAGCAGCTTACCTCAGGGAGCGAACACTGAAGCTTTCTTT; CDR3aa: CASSLPQGANTEAFF
len: 14; d_gene: NA; j_gene: TRBJ1-1; abundance: NA; v_gene: TRBV5-6; CDR3nt: TGTGCCAGCAGCTTGGAGACAGCGGGCACTGAAGCTTTCTTT; CDR3aa: CASSLETAGTEAFF
len: 15; d_gene: NA; j_gene: TRBJ1-1; abundance: NA; v_gene: TRBV2; CDR3nt: TGTGCCAGCAGTGACCCGACAGGACTGAACACTGAAGCTTTCTTT; CDR3aa: CASSDPTGLNTEAFF
len: 18; d_gene: NA; j_gene: TRBJ2-1; abundance: NA; v_gene: TRBV6-2/TRBV6-3; CDR3nt: TGTGCCAGCACTGAGTCCCCATTTGGCGTGGCCTCCTACAATGAGCAGTTCTTC; CDR3aa: CASTESPFGVASYNEQFF
len: 18; d_gene: TRBD1; j_gene: TRBJ1-1; abundance: once; v_gene: TRBV29-1; CDR3nt: TGCAGCGTTGAATGGTCGGAAATTTCATCGACAGGGGTTCCTGAAGCTTTCTTT; CDR3aa: CSVEWSEISSTGVPEAFF
len: 15; d_gene: NA; j_gene: TRBJ2-7; abundance: NA; v_gene: TRBV7-9; CDR3nt: TGTGCCAGCAGCTTAGGGACACTTTTTACCTACGAGCAGTACTTC; CDR3aa: CASSLGTLFTYEQYF
len: 16; d_gene: NA; j_gene: TRBJ1-4; abundance: NA; v_gene: TRBV4-1; CDR3nt: TGCGCCAGCAGCCAAGTGCACAGCACAACTAATGAAAAACTGTTTTTT; CDR3aa: CASSQVHSTTNEKLFF
len: 13; d_gene: TRBD2; j_gene: TRBJ2-7; abundance: few; v_gene: TRBV20-1; CDR3nt: TGCAGTGCTGGGACTAGTATCTCCTACGAGCAGTACTTC; CDR3aa: CSAGTSISYEQYF
len: 16; d_gene: TRBD1; j_gene: TRBJ2-5; abundance: few; v_gene: TRBV7-6; CDR3nt: TGTGCCAGCAGCTTAGCCTCACCGACAGGGCGGGAGACCCAGTACTTC; CDR3aa: CASSLASPTGRETQYF
len: 15; d_gene: NA; j_gene: TRBJ1-1; abundance: many; v_gene: TRBV7-2; CDR3nt: TGTGCCAGCAGCTTGTATTGGGGTAGCAGTTGGGAAGCTTTCTTT; CDR3aa: CASSLYWGSSWEAFF
len: 15; d_gene: NA; j_gene: TRBJ2-2; abundance: NA; v_gene: TRBV19; CDR3nt: TGTGCCAGTAGTATAGCAGGGGGGATCACCGGGGAGCTGTTTTTT; CDR3aa: CASSIAGGITGELFF
len: 15; d_gene: TRBD2; j_gene: TRBJ2-2; abundance: few; v_gene: TRBV7-2; CDR3nt: TGTGCCAGCAGCTTACGCGGGGGGGGCGGCGGGGAGCTGTTTTTT; CDR3aa: CASSLRGGGGGELFF
len: 12; d_gene: NA; j_gene: TRBJ2-1; abundance: NA; v_gene: TRBV7-6; CDR3nt: TGTGCCACAAATCTAGGGGGCAATGAGCAGTTCTTC; CDR3aa: CATNLGGNEQFF
len: 19; d_gene: TRBD2; j_gene: TRBJ2-3; abundance: NA; v_gene: TRBV10-2; CDR3nt: TGCGCCAGCAGTGAGAGGCCCCCACTAGCGGGGGTGTTCACAGATACGCAGTATTTT; CDR3aa: CASSERPPLAGVFTDTQYF
len: 15; d_gene: NA; j_gene: TRBJ1-5; abundance: many; v_gene: TRBV7-8; CDR3nt: TGTGCCAGCAGCTCCCTCGGCTATAGCAATCAGCCCCAGCATTTT; CDR3aa: CASSSLGYSNQPQHF
len: 17; d_gene: NA; j_gene: TRBJ2-5; abundance: NA; v_gene: TRBV7-9; CDR3nt: TGTGCCAGCAGCTTAAGGAATCCAGGTCTGCAGGGAGAGACCCAGTACTTC; CDR3aa: CASSLRNPGLQGETQYF
len: 14; d_gene: NA; j_gene: TRBJ1-1; abundance: few; v_gene: TRBV10-3; CDR3nt: TGTGCCATCAGTGCCAAGGGATGGGTCACTGAAGCTTTCTTT; CDR3aa: CAISAKGWVTEAFF
len: 18; d_gene: NA; j_gene: TRBJ2-5; abundance: NA; v_gene: TRBV5-5; CDR3nt: TGTGCCAGCAGCTTGTTACCGCCAGACTACATTATACAAGAGACCCAGTACTTC; CDR3aa: CASSLLPPDYIIQETQYF
len: 15; d_gene: NA; j_gene: TRBJ2-5; abundance: NA; v_gene: TRBV28; CDR3nt: TGTGCCAGCAGTTCCCGAGTCGGGCAAGAAGAGACCCAGTACTTC; CDR3aa: CASSSRVGQEETQYF
len: 14; d_gene: NA; j_gene: TRBJ1-1; abundance: many; v_gene: TRBV7-9; CDR3nt: TGTGCCAGCAGCCAGACGGGAGGGCTGGCTGAAGCTTTCTTT; CDR3aa: CASSQTGGLAEAFF
len: 16; d_gene: TRBD2; j_gene: TRBJ2-1; abundance: NA; v_gene: TRBV4-1; CDR3nt: TGCGCCAGCAGCCAAGCTAGCGGGGCCGTTTTCAATGAGCAGTTCTTC; CDR3aa: CASSQASGAVFNEQFF
len: 15; d_gene: TRBD1; j_gene: TRBJ1-5; abundance: few; v_gene: TRBV5-6; CDR3nt: TGTGCCAGCAGCACCGGGACAGGCCGCAATCAGCCCCAGCATTTT; CDR3aa: CASSTGTGRNQPQHF
len: 16; d_gene: NA; j_gene: TRBJ2-1; abundance: NA; v_gene: TRBV4-1; CDR3nt: TGCGCCAGCAGCCAAGGGGAGAGGGGGGCCAACAATGAGCAGTTCTTC; CDR3aa: CASSQGERGANNEQFF
len: 16; d_gene: NA; j_gene: TRBJ2-3; abundance: NA; v_gene: TRBV9; CDR3nt: TGTGCCAGCAGCGTACAGAGGGACACATACACAGATACGCAGTATTTT; CDR3aa: CASSVQRDTYTDTQYF
len: 15; d_gene: NA; j_gene: TRBJ2-7; abundance: few; v_gene: TRBV10-3; CDR3nt: TGTGCCATCAGTGAGTCGGGCCACGCACTCTACGAGCAGTACTTC; CDR3aa: CAISESGHALYEQYF
len: 17; d_gene: TRBD2; j_gene: TRBJ2-1; abundance: NA; v_gene: TRBV7-8; CDR3nt: TGTGCCAGCAGCGAAAGGACTAGCGGGGAGGGCTACAATGAGCAGTTCTTC; CDR3aa: CASSERTSGEGYNEQFF
len: 12; d_gene: NA; j_gene: TRBJ2-7; abundance: few; v_gene: TRBV7-2; CDR3nt: TGTGCCAGCAGCTTGCATCCCTACGAGCAGTACTTC; CDR3aa: CASSLHPYEQYF
len: 17; d_gene: NA; j_gene: TRBJ1-6; abundance: NA; v_gene: TRBV27; CDR3nt: TGTGCCAGCAGTTTAGGGCGGTTGGGAGGTTCGCGGTCACCCCTCCACTTT; CDR3aa: CASSLGRLGGSRSPLHF
len: 16; d_gene: NA; j_gene: TRBJ2-7; abundance: NA; v_gene: TRBV20-1; CDR3nt: TGCAGTGCTAGAGGCAGGTTAAACGAGTACTCCTACGAGCAGTACTTC; CDR3aa: CSARGRLNEYSYEQYF
len: 14; d_gene: TRBD1; j_gene: TRBJ1-2; abundance: few; v_gene: TRBV6-5; CDR3nt: TGTGCCAGCAGTTACGGAGGACAGGGAGATGGCTACACCTTC; CDR3aa: CASSYGGQGDGYTF
len: 16; d_gene: TRBD2; j_gene: TRBJ2-3; abundance: NA; v_gene: TRBV6-4; CDR3nt: TGTGCCAGCAGTTCCGCCCCTAGCGGGGGTGCAGATACGCAGTATTTT; CDR3aa: CASSSAPSGGADTQYF
len: 14; d_gene: NA; j_gene: TRBJ2-2; abundance: NA; v_gene: TRBV6-6; CDR3nt: TGTGCCAGCAGGGAGGGGATGTACACCGGGGAGCTGTTTTTT; CDR3aa: CASREGMYTGELFF
len: 20; d_gene: NA; j_gene: TRBJ1-4; abundance: NA; v_gene: TRBV6-6; CDR3nt: TGTGCCAGCAGCTTCCCGTCGGCTGGGACGCAAGCAACACCATCTGAAAAACTGTTTTTT; CDR3aa: CASSFPSAGTQATPSEKLFF
len: 14; d_gene: NA; j_gene: TRBJ2-2; abundance: NA; v_gene: TRBV14; CDR3nt: TGTGCCAGCAGCCGCCGGACAGTCACCGGGGAGCTGTTTTTT; CDR3aa: CASSRRTVTGELFF
len: 13; d_gene: NA; j_gene: TRBJ2-3; abundance: NA; v_gene: TRBV6-1; CDR3nt: TGTGCCAGCAGTACGACCAGCACAGATACGCAGTATTTT; CDR3aa: CASSTTSTDTQYF
len: 18; d_gene: TRBD2; j_gene: TRBJ2-3; abundance: NA; v_gene: TRBV7-6; CDR3nt: TGTGCCAGCAGCCACACTAGCGGGGAGAATCCTAGCACAGATACGCAGTATTTT; CDR3aa: CASSHTSGENPSTDTQYF
len: 12; d_gene: NA; j_gene: TRBJ2-1; abundance: NA; v_gene: TRBV2; CDR3nt: TGTGCCAGCAGTCGACCGTACAATGAGCAGTTCTTC; CDR3aa: CASSRPYNEQFF
len: 14; d_gene: NA; j_gene: TRBJ2-7; abundance: NA; v_gene: TRBV11-1; CDR3nt: TGTGCCAGCAGCTTAGAAGGCAGGGCCTACGAGCAGTACTTC; CDR3aa: CASSLEGRAYEQYF
len: 17; d_gene: TRBD1; j_gene: TRBJ1-2; abundance: few; v_gene: TRBV7-3; CDR3nt: TGTGCCAGCAGCGGTACAGGGGGCGCTTACCCTAACTATGGCTACACCTTC; CDR3aa: CASSGTGGAYPNYGYTF
len: 19; d_gene: TRBD1; j_gene: TRBJ1-5; abundance: NA; v_gene: TRBV6-1; CDR3nt: TGTGCCAGCACGGGCCCCCTCACAGGGGGGACTTATAGCAATCAGCCCCAGCATTTT; CDR3aa: CASTGPLTGGTYSNQPQHF
len: 12; d_gene: NA; j_gene: TRBJ2-1; abundance: many; v_gene: TRBV24-1; CDR3nt: TGTGCCACCCAGGGGCTAGCTTTTGAGCAGTTCTTC; CDR3aa: CATQGLAFEQFF
len: 15; d_gene: NA; j_gene: TRBJ2-3; abundance: few; v_gene: TRBV25-1; CDR3nt: TGTGCCAGCAGTGATGGGGAATCGCGCACAGATACGCAGTATTTT; CDR3aa: CASSDGESRTDTQYF
len: 16; d_gene: TRBD1; j_gene: TRBJ2-1; abundance: NA; v_gene: TRBV7-9; CDR3nt: TGTGCCAGCAGCTCAGTACAGGGGCAATTTTTCAATGAGCAGTTCTTC; CDR3aa: CASSSVQGQFFNEQFF
len: 15; d_gene: TRBD1; j_gene: TRBJ2-2; abundance: NA; v_gene: TRBV5-4; CDR3nt: TGTGCCAGCAGCTCGGACAGGGGAGGAACCGGGGAGCTGTTTTTT; CDR3aa: CASSSDRGGTGELFF
len: 12; d_gene: NA; j_gene: TRBJ1-2; abundance: NA; v_gene: TRBV24-1; CDR3nt: TGTGCCACCAGTGATTCGGTGGATGGCTACACCTTC; CDR3aa: CATSDSVDGYTF
len: 15; d_gene: NA; j_gene: TRBJ1-1; abundance: many; v_gene: TRBV7-8; CDR3nt: TGTGCCAGCAGCGTTTACGGGATTGGGGACACTGAAGCTTTCTTT; CDR3aa: CASSVYGIGDTEAFF